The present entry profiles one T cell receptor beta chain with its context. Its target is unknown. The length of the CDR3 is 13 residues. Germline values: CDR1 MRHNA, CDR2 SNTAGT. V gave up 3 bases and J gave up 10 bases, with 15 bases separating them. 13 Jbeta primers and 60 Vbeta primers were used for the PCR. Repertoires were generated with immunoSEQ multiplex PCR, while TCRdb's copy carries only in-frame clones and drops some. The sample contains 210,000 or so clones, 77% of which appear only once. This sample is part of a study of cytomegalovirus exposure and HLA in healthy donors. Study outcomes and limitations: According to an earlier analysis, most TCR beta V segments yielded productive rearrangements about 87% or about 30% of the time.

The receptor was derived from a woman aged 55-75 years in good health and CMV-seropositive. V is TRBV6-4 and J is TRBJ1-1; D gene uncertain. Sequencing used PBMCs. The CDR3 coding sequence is TGTGCCAGCAGTGAGAATTTTAACTTCGGAGCTTTCTTT. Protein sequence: CASSENFNFGAFF.